Listed below are T cell receptor beta chains from one sample, sequenced in a study of blood T cell repertoires in COVID-19. Measured with immunoSEQ multiplex PCR; TCRdb has only the in-frame clones, and not every one. This sample yields roughly 250,000 clones, of which 65% to 80% are seen a single time; about 4% belongs to the top ten. The material sequenced was peripheral blood. Receptors originate from a woman aged 40 to 50 with active or convalescent COVID-19. CDR3s include the opening cysteine and the closing phenylalanine or tryptophan. The order of the fields is D gene, clone size, J gene, V gene, CDR3 DNA, CDR3 protein. The D gene is left open where the match is weak. Size tells how often a clone was seen (once, few, many) or the class of an expanded clone, and some rows leave it out.

D gene: TRBD1
clone size: NA
J gene: TRBJ1-2
V gene: TRBV29-1
CDR3 DNA: TGCAGCGCTACGGAGTCGGGACAGGGAAACTATGGCTACACCTTC
CDR3 protein: CSATESGQGNYGYTF

D gene: NA
clone size: NA
J gene: TRBJ1-2
V gene: TRBV10-3
CDR3 DNA: TGTGCCATCAGTGACGGCAGGGATGGTGGCTACACCTTC
CDR3 protein: CAISDGRDGGYTF

D gene: NA
clone size: many
J gene: TRBJ2-3
V gene: TRBV3-1/TRBV3-2
CDR3 DNA: TGTGCCACATCAGGACTACCCCCGGTGGAGACAGATACGCAGTATTTT
CDR3 protein: CATSGLPPVETDTQYF

D gene: NA
clone size: NA
J gene: TRBJ1-1
V gene: TRBV6-6
CDR3 DNA: TGTGCCAGCAGTTCCCACTCGGAGCGCGGGGCTTTCTTT
CDR3 protein: CASSSHSERGAFF

D gene: TRBD1
clone size: NA
J gene: TRBJ2-1
V gene: TRBV11-2
CDR3 DNA: TGTGCCAGCAGCTTTACAGGGGCCGACAATGAGCAGTTCTTC
CDR3 protein: CASSFTGADNEQFF

D gene: NA
clone size: NA
J gene: TRBJ1-4
V gene: TRBV4-1
CDR3 DNA: TGCGCCAGCAGCCAAGGCAGGGGTATGGCTAATGAAAAACTGTTTTTT
CDR3 protein: CASSQGRGMANEKLFF

D gene: NA
clone size: NA
J gene: TRBJ1-6
V gene: TRBV6-1
CDR3 DNA: TGTGCCAGCAGTGAATCAGCGGCCTATAATTCACCCCTCCACTTT
CDR3 protein: CASSESAAYNSPLHF

D gene: NA
clone size: NA
J gene: TRBJ1-5
V gene: TRBV28
CDR3 DNA: TGTGCCAGCAGTTATCAGGGGCAGTTTTGGCCCCAGCATTTT
CDR3 protein: CASSYQGQFWPQHF

D gene: NA
clone size: NA
J gene: TRBJ2-6
V gene: TRBV5-1
CDR3 DNA: TGCGCCAGCAAAAGGGGCTCTGGGGCCAACGTCCTGACTTTC
CDR3 protein: CASKRGSGANVLTF

D gene: NA
clone size: NA
J gene: TRBJ2-4
V gene: TRBV30
CDR3 DNA: TGTGCCTGGAGTGACACCCCGTGGCCGGGTTTAAACATTCAGTACTTC
CDR3 protein: CAWSDTPWPGLNIQYF

D gene: NA
clone size: NA
J gene: TRBJ2-2
V gene: TRBV3-1/TRBV3-2
CDR3 DNA: TGTGCCAGCAGCCAAATGACAAACGGGGAGCTGTTTTTT
CDR3 protein: CASSQMTNGELFF

D gene: NA
clone size: few
J gene: TRBJ1-1
V gene: TRBV5-4
CDR3 DNA: TGTGCCAGCAGCGGGGGGGACGCCACGAAGGCTTTCTTT
CDR3 protein: CASSGGDATKAFF

D gene: TRBD1
clone size: NA
J gene: TRBJ1-3
V gene: TRBV11-2
CDR3 DNA: TGTGCCAGCAGCTTGGGACAGAGCCTCTCTGGAAACACCATATATTTT
CDR3 protein: CASSLGQSLSGNTIYF

D gene: TRBD2
clone size: NA
J gene: TRBJ2-3
V gene: TRBV9
CDR3 DNA: TGTGCCAGCAGCGTAATGTCCTCCACTAGCGGGGGACGGGCAGATACGCAGTATTTT
CDR3 protein: CASSVMSSTSGGRADTQYF

D gene: NA
clone size: NA
J gene: TRBJ1-2
V gene: TRBV11-2
CDR3 DNA: TGTGCCAGCAGCTTAGGCGGAACCTATGGCTACACCTTC
CDR3 protein: CASSLGGTYGYTF

D gene: NA
clone size: few
J gene: TRBJ2-7
V gene: TRBV18
CDR3 DNA: TGTGCCAGCTCACCCCCGACTCGAGGCTCCTACGAGCAGTACTTC
CDR3 protein: CASSPPTRGSYEQYF

D gene: NA
clone size: NA
J gene: TRBJ1-4
V gene: TRBV9
CDR3 DNA: TGTGCCAGCAGCGTAGCTAGTCTAGCGGGTGAAAAACTGTTTTTT
CDR3 protein: CASSVASLAGEKLFF

D gene: NA
clone size: NA
J gene: TRBJ2-2
V gene: TRBV3-1/TRBV3-2
CDR3 DNA: TGTGCCAGCAGCCAGGAGATTGGCCCTCAGCAAACCGGGGAGCTGTTTTTT
CDR3 protein: CASSQEIGPQQTGELFF

D gene: NA
clone size: NA
J gene: TRBJ1-4
V gene: TRBV28
CDR3 DNA: TGTGCCAGCAGTTTAAAAGGGGGTGATGAAAAACTGTTTTTT
CDR3 protein: CASSLKGGDEKLFF

D gene: NA
clone size: NA
J gene: TRBJ1-4
V gene: TRBV30
CDR3 DNA: TGTGCCTGGGGGGGGCTTAGAAAACTGTTTTTT
CDR3 protein: CAWGGLRKLFF

D gene: TRBD1
clone size: NA
J gene: TRBJ2-2
V gene: TRBV2
CDR3 DNA: TGTGCCAGCAGGGGGGGGACAGGGACCAACACCGGGGAGCTGTTTTTT
CDR3 protein: CASRGGTGTNTGELFF

D gene: NA
clone size: NA
J gene: TRBJ2-6
V gene: TRBV6-1
CDR3 DNA: TGTGCCAGCAGTGAATACGAGGTCTCTGGGGCCAACGTCCTGACTTTC
CDR3 protein: CASSEYEVSGANVLTF

D gene: TRBD2
clone size: NA
J gene: TRBJ2-1
V gene: TRBV30
CDR3 DNA: TGTGCCTGGACCCGACTAGCGGGGGGATATGAGCAGTTCTTC
CDR3 protein: CAWTRLAGGYEQFF